The T cell receptor (beta chain) described here comes from a study of cytomegalovirus exposure and HLA in healthy donors. Study-wide background: Sequencing of about 179 million T cells in an earlier analysis found more than 100 million unique TCR beta sequences. When 350 to 500 donors were genotyped, just over 80% of them were found to fall in the Caucasian-associated ancestry cluster. Study results and caveats: In a later analysis, TCR association rates varied by HLA locus: DRB1 most, HLA-C fewest.

Germline loops: CDR1 SQVTM, CDR2 ANQGSEA. This CDR3 has 15 amino acids. With 1 base removed from V and 5 bases from J, the gap between germline ends came to 14 bases. On this clone: Its target is unknown.

Healthy bone marrow donors made up the donor group. The primer mix had 60 Vbeta and 13 Jbeta primers. Sequencing used immunoSEQ multiplex PCR; TCRdb keeps in-frame clones, though not all of them. The profile shows under 150,000 clones, roughly three quarters of them singletons. The V call is TRBV29-1, the J call TRBJ1-4, with D perhaps TRBD1 (5 bases). The sequenced sample was PBMCs. The TCR originated in a middle-aged woman in good health and CMV-seronegative. The CDR3 loop is CSVEASGSGNEKLFF. CDR3 in DNA: TGCAGCGTTGAAGCCTCAGGGAGCGGGAATGAAAAACTGTTTTTT.